Following are 17 T cell receptor beta chains from one sample sequenced in a study of blood T cell repertoires in COVID-19. This table comes from immunoSEQ multiplex PCR, and its TCRdb copy is limited to in-frame clones, with some not included. The table shows 3,500 to 4,000 clones, with roughly nine tenths occurring only once. The sample taken for sequencing was peripheral blood. These receptors were obtained from an older woman with active COVID-19.

The CDR3 DNA sequence: TGTGCCAGCTCACCCGGGGGAAGGTTGGCTGGAAACACCATATATTTT. It encodes CASSPGGRLAGNTIYF. The J gene is TRBJ1-3, the V gene TRBV18; TRBD1 might be the D (5 bases). The CDR3 length is 16 residues. Trimming took off 3 bases at V and 2 bases at J, with 14 bases between the two ends. CDR1 is KGHSH and CDR2 is LQKENI in the germline V gene.

The genes are TRBV4-3 and TRBJ2-3, with TRBD1 matching over 12 bases. V was clipped by 3 bases and J by 4 bases; unmatched bases: 2. The CDR3 has 15 amino acids. CDR1 LGHNA and CDR2 YSLEER come from the germline V gene. The CDR3 protein is CASSHGTGGADTQYF. As DNA, the CDR3 is TGCGCCAGCAGCCATGGGACAGGGGGCGCAGATACGCAGTATTTT.

The chain is built from TRBV9 and TRBJ1-3, with unresolved D. The CDR3 runs 16 residues. In germline, CDR1 is SGDLS, CDR2 YYNGEE. Deletions cut 0 bases from V and 0 bases from J, with 10 bases between. In nucleotides, the CDR3 is TGTGCCAGCAGCGTAGAGAGCCGGGACTCTGGAAACACCATATATTTT. It specifies CASSVESRDSGNTIYF. The full variable domain, with the rest looked up from reference TRBV9 and TRBJ1-3, is DSGVTQTPKHLITATGQRVTLRCSPRSGDLSVYWYQQSLDQGLQFLIQYYNGEERAKGNILERFSAQQFPDLHSELNLSSLELGDSALYFCASSVESRDSGNTIYFGEGSWLTVV.

The V call is TRBV18, the J call TRBJ1-1, with D possibly TRBD1 on 6 matching bases. Trimming stripped 2 bases from V and 1 base from J, with 11 bases between. This CDR3 has 15 residues. CDR1 and CDR2 (germline): KGHSH, LQKENI. CDR3 sequence: CASSPTDRPNTEAFF. As DNA, the CDR3 is TGTGCCAGCTCACCAACAGACAGGCCGAACACTGAAGCTTTCTTT.

The chain combines TRBV27 with TRBJ2-7; TRBD1 matches 12 bases. The trim removed 5 bases at V and 0 bases at J, leaving 8 bases unmatched. Germline values: CDR1 MNHEY, CDR2 SMNVEV (reference sequence). CDR3 length: 17 amino acids. The CDR3: CASSPLGTGGFSYEQYF. CDR3 nucleotide sequence: TGTGCCAGCAGTCCATTGGGGACAGGGGGCTTCTCCTACGAGCAGTACTTC.

The V gene is TRBV5-1, the J gene TRBJ2-2; a possible D gene is TRBD2 (5 bases). CDR1 SGHRS and CDR2 YFSETQ come from the germline V gene. The V and J ends lost 1 base and 7 bases respectively, with 17 bases between them. The CDR3 is made up of 16 amino acids. In DNA form, the CDR3 reads TGCGCCAGCAGCTTGCCCACTAGTCCTATCGGCGGGGAGCTGTTTTTT. Translation gives CASSLPTSPIGGELFF.

The chain links TRBV5-6 to TRBJ2-7; 7 bases are shared with TRBD1. Trimming took 2 bases from V and 5 from J; bases not matched to a gene: 7. Germline values: CDR1 SGHDT, CDR2 YYEEEE. The CDR3 sequence is 14 residues long. In nucleotides, the CDR3 is TGTGCCAGCAGCTTAGGGACAGTAAGCCACGAGCAGTACTTC. As protein: CASSLGTVSHEQYF.

The chain has TRBV9 and TRBJ2-7; 8 positions agree with TRBD1. V was pared by 4 bases and J by 4 bases, with 10 bases of the junction left unmatched. The CDR3 runs to 15 residues. CDR1 is SGDLS and CDR2 is YYNGEE in the germline V gene. The DNA for the CDR3 is TGTGCCAGCAGCTCCTCCGGGACAGGCCGTTACGAGCAGTACTTC. Translated: CASSSSGTGRYEQYF.

The chain couples TRBV5-4 to TRBJ2-3, with 10 bases lining up with TRBD2. The CDR3 covers 18 residues. Unmatched junction bases numbered 9, after V lost 0 bases and J lost 2 bases. Germline loops: CDR1 SGHNT, CDR2 YYREEE (reference sequence). In nucleotides, the CDR3 is TGTGCCAGCAGCTTGGGAGGGCTAGCGGGGGCTTCCACAGATACGCAGTATTTT. Its translation: CASSLGGLAGASTDTQYF.

The chain joins TRBV27 to TRBJ1-2; D gene ambiguous. CDR1 and CDR2 (germline): MNHEY, SMNVEV (reference sequence). Trimming pared 2 bases from V and 4 bases from J, leaving 11 bases between. The CDR3 consists of 14 residues. Here the CDR3 reads CASSLRLGGYGYTF. The CDR3 region has the DNA TGTGCCAGCAGTTTACGTCTGGGAGGCTATGGCTACACCTTC.

J is TRBJ2-7 and V is TRBV10-3, with D perhaps matching TRBD2 (5 bases). V lost 6 bases to trimming and J lost 0 bases, with 12 bases between them. The CDR3 sequence is 14 residues long. Germline values: CDR1 ENHRY, CDR2 SYGVKD. CDR3 protein: CAISTTGNSYEQYF. The CDR3 nucleotides read TGTGCCATCAGCACGACCGGGAACTCCTACGAGCAGTACTTC.

The chain couples TRBV4-1 to TRBJ1-2; no definite D call. Trimming stripped 2 bases from V and 6 bases from J, with 10 bases between. Per germline, CDR1 MGHRA and CDR2 YSYEKL. This CDR3 contains 13 residues. In DNA form, the CDR3 reads TGCGCCAGCAGCCAATCTCGGGTGGATGGCTACACCTTC. This codes for CASSQSRVDGYTF.

CDR3 in DNA: TGTGCCAGTAGTAGCCCACGACAGGGAAGGGAGACCCAGTACTTC. Protein: CASSSPRQGRETQYF. The J gene is TRBJ2-5, the V gene TRBV19, with TRBD1 identical over 7 bases. Looked up from germline, CDR1 is LNHDA and CDR2 is SQIVND (reference sequence). CDR3 length equals 15 residues. V was pared by 4 bases and J by 5 bases, with 10 bases of the junction left unmatched.

The chain employs TRBV3-1 (or the pseudogene TRBV3-2) and TRBJ1-5; 7 bases align to TRBD1. Germline V gene data show CDR1 as LGHDT and CDR2 as YNNKEL (reference sequence). The CDR3 is 16 amino acids. V gave up 5 bases and J gave up 2 bases; unmatched junction bases: 9. For the CDR3, the DNA is TGTGCCAGCAGCAACAGACTCGACAGGGGCAATCAGCCCCAGCATTTT. The encoded protein is CASSNRLDRGNQPQHF.

This chain connects TRBV11-2 to TRBJ2-7, with D unclear. Germline CDR1 is SGHAT and CDR2 is FQNNGV. V lost 8 bases to trimming and J lost 4 bases, with 12 bases between them. CDR3 length: 12 amino acids. The DNA for the CDR3 is TGTGCCAGCCTCCCTGACGGGTACGAGCAGTACTTC. Protein sequence: CASLPDGYEQYF.

The rearrangement links TRBV11-2 to TRBJ2-7, with 9 bases aligning to TRBD1. CDR1 and CDR2 (germline): SGHAT, FQNNGV. This CDR3 is built from 16 residues. With V trimmed by 5 bases and J by 4 bases, 12 bases remained unmatched. The CDR3 sequence: CASSPTPGQGLYEQYF. The CDR3 region has the DNA TGTGCCAGCAGCCCCACTCCGGGACAGGGTTTATACGAGCAGTACTTC.

The V call is TRBV18, the J call TRBJ1-1; 10 bases agree with TRBD1. The CDR3 is 16 amino acids. V lost 4 bases, J lost 6 bases, and 11 bases stayed unmatched. Germline loops: CDR1 KGHSH, CDR2 LQKENI. The DNA of the CDR3 is TGTGCCAGCTCACGACCCTCATCGACAGGGGGCTCTGAAGCTTTCTTT. Translated, it gives CASSRPSSTGGSEAFF. The full variable domain, in which reference TRBV18 and TRBJ1-1 provide the parts outside the CDR3, is NAGVMQNPRHLVRRRGQEARLRCSPMKGHSHVYWYRQLPEEGLKFMVYLQKENIIDESGMPKERFSAEFPKEGPSILRIQQVVRGDSAAYFCASSRPSSTGGSEAFFGQGTRLTVV.